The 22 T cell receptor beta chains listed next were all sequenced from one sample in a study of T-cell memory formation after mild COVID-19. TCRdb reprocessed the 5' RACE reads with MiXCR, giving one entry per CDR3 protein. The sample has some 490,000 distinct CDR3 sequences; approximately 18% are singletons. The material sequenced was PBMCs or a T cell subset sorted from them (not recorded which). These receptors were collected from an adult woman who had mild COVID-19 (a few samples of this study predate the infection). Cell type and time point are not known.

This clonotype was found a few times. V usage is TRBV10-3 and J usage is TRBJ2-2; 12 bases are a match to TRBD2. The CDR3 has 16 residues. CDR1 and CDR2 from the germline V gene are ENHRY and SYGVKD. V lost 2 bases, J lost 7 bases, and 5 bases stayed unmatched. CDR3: CAISEHLAGGRGELFF. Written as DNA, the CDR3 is TGTGCCATCAGTGAGCATCTAGCGGGAGGGCGCGGGGAGCTGTTTTTT.

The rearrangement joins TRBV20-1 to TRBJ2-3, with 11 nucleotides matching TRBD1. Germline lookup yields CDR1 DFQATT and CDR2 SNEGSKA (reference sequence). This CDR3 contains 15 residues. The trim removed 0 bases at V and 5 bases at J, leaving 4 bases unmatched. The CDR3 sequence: CSARDPGQGGDTQYF. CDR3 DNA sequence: TGCAGTGCTAGAGATCCGGGACAGGGGGGAGATACGCAGTATTTT.

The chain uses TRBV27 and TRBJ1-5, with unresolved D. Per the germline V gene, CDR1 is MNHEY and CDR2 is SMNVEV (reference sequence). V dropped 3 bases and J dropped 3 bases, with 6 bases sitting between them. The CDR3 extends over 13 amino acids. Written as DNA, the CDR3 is TGTGCCAGCAGTTTTGAGCACAATCAGCCCCAGCATTTT. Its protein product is CASSFEHNQPQHF.

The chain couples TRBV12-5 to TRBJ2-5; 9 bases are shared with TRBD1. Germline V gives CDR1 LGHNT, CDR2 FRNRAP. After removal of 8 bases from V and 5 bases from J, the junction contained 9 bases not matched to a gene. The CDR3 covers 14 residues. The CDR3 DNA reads TGTGCTAGTACAACAGGGGGCAGGGGGGAGACCCAGTACTTC. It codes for CASTTGGRGETQYF.

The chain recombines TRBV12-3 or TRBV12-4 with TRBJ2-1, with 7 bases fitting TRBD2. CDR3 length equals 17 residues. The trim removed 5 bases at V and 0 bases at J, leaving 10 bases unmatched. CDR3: CASSRGKGGSSYNEQFF. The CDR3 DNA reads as TGTGCCAGCAGTCGCGGTAAGGGCGGGAGCTCCTACAATGAGCAGTTCTTC.

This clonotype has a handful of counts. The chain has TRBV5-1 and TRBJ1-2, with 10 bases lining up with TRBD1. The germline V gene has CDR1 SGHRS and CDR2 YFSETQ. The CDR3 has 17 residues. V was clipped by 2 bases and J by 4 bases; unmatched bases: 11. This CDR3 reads CASSFETGGRILYGYTF. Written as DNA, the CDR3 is TGCGCCAGCAGCTTCGAGACAGGGGGCCGAATCCTCTATGGCTACACCTTC.

The CDR3: CASSTNPGLNYGYTF. The CDR3 nucleotides read TGTGCCAGTAGTACAAATCCGGGACTGAACTATGGCTACACCTTC. The chain has TRBV19 and TRBJ1-2, with D maybe TRBD1 (5 bases). Germline V gene sequence: CDR1 LNHDA, CDR2 SQIVND (reference sequence). Trimming took off 4 bases at V and 2 bases at J, with 14 bases between the two ends. This CDR3 is 15 amino acids long.

The DNA of the CDR3 is TGTGCCAGCAGCTTTGGACTAGTCCGGGGTACCGGGGAGCTGTTTTTT. Encoded protein: CASSFGLVRGTGELFF. The chain combines TRBV7-3 with TRBJ2-2; 7 nucleotides align to TRBD2. CDR1 is SGHTA, CDR2 FQGTGA, per germline. There are 16 residues in the CDR3. V lost 3 bases and J lost 5; bases outside the gene matches: 9.

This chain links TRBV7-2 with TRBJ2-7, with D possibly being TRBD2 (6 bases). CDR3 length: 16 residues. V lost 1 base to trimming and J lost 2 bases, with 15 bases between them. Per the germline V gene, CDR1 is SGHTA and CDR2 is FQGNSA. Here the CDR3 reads CASSLEGAGTPYEQYF. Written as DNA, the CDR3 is TGTGCCAGCAGCTTAGAGGGTGCGGGAACCCCCTACGAGCAGTACTTC. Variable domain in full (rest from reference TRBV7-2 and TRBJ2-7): GAGVSQSPSNKVTEKGKDVELRCDPISGHTALYWYRQSLGQGLEFLIYFQGNSAPDKSGLPSDRFSAERTGGSVSTLTIQRTQQEDSAVYLCASSLEGAGTPYEQYFGPGTRLTVT.

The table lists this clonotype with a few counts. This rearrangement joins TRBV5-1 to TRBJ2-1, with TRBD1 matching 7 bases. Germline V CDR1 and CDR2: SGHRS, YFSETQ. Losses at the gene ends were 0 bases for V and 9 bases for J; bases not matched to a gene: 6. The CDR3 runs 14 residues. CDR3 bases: TGCGCCAGCAGCTTGGACAGGGGAAGATTTGAGCAGTTCTTC. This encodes CASSLDRGRFEQFF.

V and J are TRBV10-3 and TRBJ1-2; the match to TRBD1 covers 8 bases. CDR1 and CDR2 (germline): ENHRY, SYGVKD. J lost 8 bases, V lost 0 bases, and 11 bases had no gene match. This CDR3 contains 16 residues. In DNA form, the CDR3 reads TGTGCCATCAGTGAGTCGATAGGGACAGGCCCGCGGGGCTACACCTTC. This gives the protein CAISESIGTGPRGYTF.

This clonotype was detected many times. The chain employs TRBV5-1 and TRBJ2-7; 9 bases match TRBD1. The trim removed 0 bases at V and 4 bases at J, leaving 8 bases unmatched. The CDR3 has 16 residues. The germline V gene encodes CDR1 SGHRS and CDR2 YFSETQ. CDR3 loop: CASSLDLPGQGYEQYF. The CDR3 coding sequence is TGCGCCAGCAGCTTGGACCTACCGGGACAGGGATACGAGCAGTACTTC.

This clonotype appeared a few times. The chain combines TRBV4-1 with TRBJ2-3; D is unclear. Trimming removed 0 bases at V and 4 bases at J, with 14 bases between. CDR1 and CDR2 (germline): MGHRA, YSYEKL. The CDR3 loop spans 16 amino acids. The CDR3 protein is CASSQEAIGPADTQYF. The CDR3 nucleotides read TGCGCCAGCAGCCAAGAGGCGATAGGGCCCGCAGATACGCAGTATTTT.

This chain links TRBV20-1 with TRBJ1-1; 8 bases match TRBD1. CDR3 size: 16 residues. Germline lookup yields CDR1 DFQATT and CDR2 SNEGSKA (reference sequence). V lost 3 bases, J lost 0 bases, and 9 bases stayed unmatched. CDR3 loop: CSARPFARGLNTEAFF. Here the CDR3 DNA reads TGCAGTGCTAGGCCCTTCGCCAGGGGGCTGAACACTGAAGCTTTCTTT.

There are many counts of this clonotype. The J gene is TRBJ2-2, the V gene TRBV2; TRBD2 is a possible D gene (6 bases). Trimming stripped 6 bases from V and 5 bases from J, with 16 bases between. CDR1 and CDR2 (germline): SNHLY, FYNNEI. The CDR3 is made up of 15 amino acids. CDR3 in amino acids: CASSPAYAGTGELFF. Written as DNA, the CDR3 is TGTGCCAGCAGCCCCGCTTATGCGGGGACCGGGGAGCTGTTTTTT.

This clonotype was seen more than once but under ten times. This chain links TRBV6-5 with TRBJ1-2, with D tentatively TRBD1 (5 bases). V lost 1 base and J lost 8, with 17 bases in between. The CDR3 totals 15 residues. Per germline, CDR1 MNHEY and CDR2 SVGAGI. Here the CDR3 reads CASSYFGQGRWGYTF. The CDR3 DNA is TGTGCCAGCAGTTACTTCGGCCAGGGACGTTGGGGCTACACCTTC.

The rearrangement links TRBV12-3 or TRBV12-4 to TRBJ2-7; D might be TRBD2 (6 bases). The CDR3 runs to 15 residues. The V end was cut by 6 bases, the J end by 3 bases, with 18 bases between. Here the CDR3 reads CASRPPGQGLYEQYF. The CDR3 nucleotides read TGTGCCAGCAGACCCCCGGGGCAGGGACTCTACGAGCAGTACTTC.

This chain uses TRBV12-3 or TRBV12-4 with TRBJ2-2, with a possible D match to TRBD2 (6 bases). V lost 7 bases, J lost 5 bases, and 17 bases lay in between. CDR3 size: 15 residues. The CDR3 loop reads CASNPFGGGTGELFF. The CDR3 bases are TGTGCCAGCAACCCCTTTGGGGGAGGAACCGGGGAGCTGTTTTTT.

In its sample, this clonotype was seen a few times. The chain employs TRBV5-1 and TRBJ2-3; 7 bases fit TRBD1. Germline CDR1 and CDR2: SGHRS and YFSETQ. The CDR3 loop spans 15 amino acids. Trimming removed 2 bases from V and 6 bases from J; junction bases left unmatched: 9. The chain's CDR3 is CASSLYRGVGDTQYF. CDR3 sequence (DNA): TGCGCCAGCAGCTTATACAGGGGAGTGGGGGATACGCAGTATTTT.

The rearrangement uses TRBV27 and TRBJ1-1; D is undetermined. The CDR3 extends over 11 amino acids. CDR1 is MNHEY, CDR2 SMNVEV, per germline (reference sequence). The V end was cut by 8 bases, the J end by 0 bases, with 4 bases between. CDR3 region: CASQMNTEAFF. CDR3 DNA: TGTGCCAGCCAGATGAACACTGAAGCTTTCTTT.

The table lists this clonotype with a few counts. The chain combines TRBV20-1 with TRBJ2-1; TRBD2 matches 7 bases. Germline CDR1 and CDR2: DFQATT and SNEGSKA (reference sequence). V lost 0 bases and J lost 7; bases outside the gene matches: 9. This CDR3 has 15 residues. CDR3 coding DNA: TGCAGTGCTAGAGAGCGGCGGGGGTTCGGGAATGAGCAGTTCTTC. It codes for CSARERRGFGNEQFF.

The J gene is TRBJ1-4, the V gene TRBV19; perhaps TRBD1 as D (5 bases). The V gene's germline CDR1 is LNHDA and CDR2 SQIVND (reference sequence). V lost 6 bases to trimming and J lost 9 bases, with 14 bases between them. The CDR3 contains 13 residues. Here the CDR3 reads CASSQTAGQKLFF. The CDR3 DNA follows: TGTGCCAGTAGCCAAACGGCGGGACAAAAACTGTTTTTT.